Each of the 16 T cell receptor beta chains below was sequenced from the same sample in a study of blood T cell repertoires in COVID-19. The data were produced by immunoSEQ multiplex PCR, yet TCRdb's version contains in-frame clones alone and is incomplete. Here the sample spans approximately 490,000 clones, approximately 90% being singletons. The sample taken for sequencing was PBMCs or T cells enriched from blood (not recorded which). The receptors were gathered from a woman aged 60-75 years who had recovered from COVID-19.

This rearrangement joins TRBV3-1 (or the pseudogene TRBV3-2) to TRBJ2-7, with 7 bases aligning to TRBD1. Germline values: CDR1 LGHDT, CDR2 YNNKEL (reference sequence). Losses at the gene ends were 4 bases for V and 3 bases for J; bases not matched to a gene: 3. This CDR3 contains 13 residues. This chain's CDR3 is CASSLQGNYEQYF. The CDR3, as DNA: TGTGCCAGCAGCCTACAGGGGAACTACGAGCAGTACTTC.

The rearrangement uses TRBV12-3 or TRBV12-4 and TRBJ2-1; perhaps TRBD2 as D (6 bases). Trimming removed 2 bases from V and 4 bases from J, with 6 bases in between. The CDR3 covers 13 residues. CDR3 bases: TGTGCCAGCAGTTTACTAGCGTACAATGAGCAGTTCTTC. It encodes CASSLLAYNEQFF.

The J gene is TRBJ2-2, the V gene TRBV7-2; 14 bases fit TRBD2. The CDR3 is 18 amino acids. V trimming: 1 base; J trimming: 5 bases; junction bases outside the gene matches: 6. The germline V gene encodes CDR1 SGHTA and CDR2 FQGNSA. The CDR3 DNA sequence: TGTGCCAGCAGCTTAGACGGGACTAGCGGGGGTTCGACCGGGGAGCTGTTTTTT. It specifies CASSLDGTSGGSTGELFF. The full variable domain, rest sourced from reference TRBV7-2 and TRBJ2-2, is GAGVSQSPSNKVTEKGKDVELRCDPISGHTALYWYRQSLGQGLEFLIYFQGNSAPDKSGLPSDRFSAERTGGSVSTLTIQRTQQEDSAVYLCASSLDGTSGGSTGELFFGEGSRLTVL.

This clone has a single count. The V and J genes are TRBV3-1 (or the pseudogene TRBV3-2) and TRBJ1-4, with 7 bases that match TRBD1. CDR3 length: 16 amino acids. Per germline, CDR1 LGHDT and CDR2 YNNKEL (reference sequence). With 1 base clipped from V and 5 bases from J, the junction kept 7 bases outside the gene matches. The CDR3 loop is CASSQAGAGGNEKLFF. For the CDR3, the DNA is TGTGCCAGCAGCCAAGCGGGTGCAGGGGGGAATGAAAAACTGTTTTTT.

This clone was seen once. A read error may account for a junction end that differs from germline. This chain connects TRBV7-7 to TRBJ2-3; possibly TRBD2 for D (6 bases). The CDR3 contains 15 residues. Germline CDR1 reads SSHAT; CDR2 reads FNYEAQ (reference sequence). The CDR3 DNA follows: TGTGCTAGCAGCTTGGGGGGATGGGCTACAGATACGCAGTATTTT. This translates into CASSLGGWATDTQYF. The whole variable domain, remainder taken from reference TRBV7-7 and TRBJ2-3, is GAGVSQSPRYKVTKRGQDVTLRCDPISSHATLYWYQQALGQGPEFLTYFNYEAQPDKSGLPSDRFSAERPEGSISTLTIQRTEQRDSAMYRCASSLGGWATDTQYFGPGTRLTVL.

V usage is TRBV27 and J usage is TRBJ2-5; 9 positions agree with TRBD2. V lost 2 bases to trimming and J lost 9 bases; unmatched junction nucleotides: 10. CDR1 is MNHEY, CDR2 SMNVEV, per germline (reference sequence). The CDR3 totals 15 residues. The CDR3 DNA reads TGTGCCAGCAGTTTAACCAGCGGGGGGTCCGGGTCCCAGTACTTC. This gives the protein CASSLTSGGSGSQYF.

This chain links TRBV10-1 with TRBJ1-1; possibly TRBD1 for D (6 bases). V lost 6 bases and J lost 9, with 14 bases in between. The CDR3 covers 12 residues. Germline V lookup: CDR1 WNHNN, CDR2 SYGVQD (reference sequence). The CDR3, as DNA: TGCGCCAGCAGCAATACGGGACACAAAGCTTTCTTT. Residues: CASSNTGHKAFF.

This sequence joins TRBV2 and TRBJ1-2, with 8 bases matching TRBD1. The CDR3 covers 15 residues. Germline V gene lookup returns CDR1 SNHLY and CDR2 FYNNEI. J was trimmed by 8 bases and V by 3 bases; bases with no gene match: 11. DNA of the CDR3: TGTGCCAGCAGTGAGCCATCCAGACAGGGGAGGGGCTACACCTTC. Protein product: CASSEPSRQGRGYTF. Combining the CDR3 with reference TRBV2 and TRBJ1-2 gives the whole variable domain EPEVTQTPSHQVTQMGQEVILRCVPISNHLYFYWYRQILGQKVEFLVSFYNNEISEKSEIFDDQFSVERPDGSNFTLKIRSTKLEDSAMYFCASSEPSRQGRGYTFGSGTRLTVV.

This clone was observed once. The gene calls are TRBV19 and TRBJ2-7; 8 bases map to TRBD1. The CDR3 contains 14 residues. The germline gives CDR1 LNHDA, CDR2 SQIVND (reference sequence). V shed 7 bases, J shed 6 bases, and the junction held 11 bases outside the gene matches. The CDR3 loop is CASTGTWTGCEQYV. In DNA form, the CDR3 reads TGTGCCAGTACAGGGACGTGGACAGGGTGCGAGCAGTACGTC.

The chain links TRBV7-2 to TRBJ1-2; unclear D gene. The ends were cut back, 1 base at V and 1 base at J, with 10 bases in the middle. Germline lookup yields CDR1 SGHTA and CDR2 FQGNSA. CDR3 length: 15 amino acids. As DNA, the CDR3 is TGTGCCAGCAGCTTAGTGGCCGTGATTAACTATGGCTACACCTTC. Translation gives CASSLVAVINYGYTF.

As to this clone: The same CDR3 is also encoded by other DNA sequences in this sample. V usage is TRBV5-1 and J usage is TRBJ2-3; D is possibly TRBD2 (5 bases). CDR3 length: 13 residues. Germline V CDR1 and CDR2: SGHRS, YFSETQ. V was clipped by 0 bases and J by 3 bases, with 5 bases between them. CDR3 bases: TGCGCCAGCAGCTTGGGAGGGACAGATACGCAGTATTTT. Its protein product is CASSLGGTDTQYF.

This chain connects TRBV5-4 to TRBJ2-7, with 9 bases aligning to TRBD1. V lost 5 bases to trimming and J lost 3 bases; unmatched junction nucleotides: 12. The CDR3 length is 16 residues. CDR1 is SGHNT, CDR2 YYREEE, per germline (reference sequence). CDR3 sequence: CASSSTETGGVYEQYF. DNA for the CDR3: TGTGCCAGCAGTTCGACTGAGACAGGGGGTGTCTACGAGCAGTACTTC.

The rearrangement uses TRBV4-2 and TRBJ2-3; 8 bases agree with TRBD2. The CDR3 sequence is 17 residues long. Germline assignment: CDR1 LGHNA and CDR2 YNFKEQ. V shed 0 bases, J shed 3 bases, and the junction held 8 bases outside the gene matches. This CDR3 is CASSQEVTGGETDTQYF. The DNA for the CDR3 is TGTGCCAGCAGCCAAGAGGTAACGGGGGGGGAAACAGATACGCAGTATTTT.

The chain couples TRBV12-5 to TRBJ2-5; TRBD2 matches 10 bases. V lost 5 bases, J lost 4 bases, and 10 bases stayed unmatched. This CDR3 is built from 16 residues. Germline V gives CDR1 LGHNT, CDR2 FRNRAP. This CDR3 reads CASGPGVAGGGETQYF. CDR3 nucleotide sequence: TGTGCTAGTGGTCCCGGGGTAGCGGGGGGCGGAGAGACCCAGTACTTC.

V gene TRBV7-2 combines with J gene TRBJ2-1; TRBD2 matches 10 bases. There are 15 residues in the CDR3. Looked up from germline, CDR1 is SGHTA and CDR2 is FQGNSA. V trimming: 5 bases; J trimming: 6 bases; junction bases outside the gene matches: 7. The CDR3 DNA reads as TGTGCCAGCAGCGCACCGGGACTAGCGCTCAATGAGCAGTTCTTC. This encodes CASSAPGLALNEQFF.

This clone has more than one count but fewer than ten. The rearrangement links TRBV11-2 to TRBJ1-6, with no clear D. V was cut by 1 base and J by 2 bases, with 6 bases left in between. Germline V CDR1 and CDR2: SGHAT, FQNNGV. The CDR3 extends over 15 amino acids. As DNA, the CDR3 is TGTGCCAGCAGCTTAGGGCAGACCTATAATTCACCCCTCCACTTT. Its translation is CASSLGQTYNSPLHF.